These T cell receptor beta chains were read from a single sample in a study of blood T cell repertoires in COVID-19. TCRdb's table, derived via immunoSEQ multiplex PCR, lists solely in-frame clones and lacks some. The sample has around 250,000 clones, around four fifths seen once. Sample: peripheral blood. These TCRs come from a man aged 35-49 years with active or convalescent COVID-19. Each CDR3 is given with its conserved first and last residue. The D gene is left open where the match is weak. Only part of the rows carry a size: once, few, many, or a class if the clone is expanded.

-	-	TRBJ1-1	TRBV10-3	TGTGCCATCAGGAGGGAGGGCGCTGAAGCTTTCTTT	CAIRREGAEAFF
-	-	TRBJ1-1	TRBV10-2	TGCGCCAGCCTCGAGAGGCTGGGCAGGGGGAACACTGAAGCTTTCTTT	CASLERLGRGNTEAFF
-	TRBD1	TRBJ2-7	TRBV5-1	TGCGCCAGCAGCTTGGTACAGGGGGTATTCTACGAGCAGTACTTC	CASSLVQGVFYEQYF
few	-	TRBJ2-2	TRBV10-1	TGCGCCAGCAGCCCCCGGGTTGCCGGGGAGCTGTTTTTT	CASSPRVAGELFF
-	-	TRBJ2-1	TRBV27	TGTGCCAGCAGTTCCGAACAGGGAATGCCCTACAATGAGCAGTTCTTC	CASSSEQGMPYNEQFF
-	-	TRBJ2-5	TRBV6-5	TGTGCCAGCAGCCCGGGGTGGATAGGAGAGACCCAGTACTTC	CASSPGWIGETQYF
-	-	TRBJ2-7	TRBV6-2/TRBV6-3	TGTGCCAGCAGTCCCTTTTGGCAGGGCCAACACGAGCAGTACTTC	CASSPFWQGQHEQYF
-	-	TRBJ1-6	TRBV10-3	TGTGCCATCAGACCGGGCCTAGTAGGGGTACCCCTCCACTTT	CAIRPGLVGVPLHF
-	-	TRBJ2-1	TRBV30	TGTGCCTGGAGGAGACTGGATTCTAACAATGAGCAGTTCTTC	CAWRRLDSNNEQFF
-	-	TRBJ1-1	TRBV7-2	TGTGCCAGCAGCTCCTTCACAGAGAACACTGAAGCTTTCTTT	CASSSFTENTEAFF
once	TRBD2	TRBJ2-2	TRBV5-1	TGCGCCAGCAGCTTGCGCCTAGCGGGGGCCACCGGGGAGCTGTTTTTT	CASSLRLAGATGELFF
-	-	TRBJ2-7	TRBV27	TGTGCCAGCAGTCCGTACAGTCCCCCCCCGACCTACGAGCAGTACTTC	CASSPYSPPPTYEQYF
-	-	TRBJ2-3	TRBV3-1/TRBV3-2	TGTGCCAGCAGCCAAGAATTACAGGGCACAGATACGCAGTATTTT	CASSQELQGTDTQYF
once	TRBD1	TRBJ1-2	TRBV7-9	TGTGCCAGCAGCGACAGGGCTAACTATGGCTACACCTTC	CASSDRANYGYTF
-	TRBD1	TRBJ1-5	TRBV10-3	TGTGCCATCAGCCCGACAGGGTCGGGTCAGCCCCAGCATTTT	CAISPTGSGQPQHF
-	-	TRBJ1-1	TRBV7-8	TGTGCCAGCAGCTTATACCCCGGATCCGAGGGCACTGAAGCTTTCTTT	CASSLYPGSEGTEAFF
-	TRBD2	TRBJ2-3	TRBV9	TGTGCCAGCAGCGTAGCGGGAGGTGTGGCAGATACGCAGTATTTT	CASSVAGGVADTQYF
-	-	TRBJ1-5	TRBV27	TGTGCCAGCAGTTTATCCGGGGGGGTAAATCAGCCCCAGCATTTT	CASSLSGGVNQPQHF
once	-	TRBJ2-2	TRBV24-1	TGTGCCACCAGTGATTTAGGGGCTTCGAACACCGGGGAGCTGTTTTTT	CATSDLGASNTGELFF
-	TRBD1	TRBJ1-4	TRBV28	TGTGCCAGCAGTTTAGGAGGGGGCCGAAGAGAAAAACTGTTTTTT	CASSLGGGRREKLFF
-	-	TRBJ1-1	TRBV7-2	TGTGCCAGCAGCCCCAGACCTCGGGTCAACACTGAAGCTTTCTTT	CASSPRPRVNTEAFF
-	TRBD1	TRBJ1-2	TRBV12-3/TRBV12-4	TGTGCCAGCAGTCCAACAGGGGGCTATGGCTACACCTTC	CASSPTGGYGYTF
-	-	TRBJ1-6	TRBV4-1	TGCGCCAGCAGCCGCGCGGGAGGGGAGGCTTCACCCCTCCACTTT	CASSRAGGEASPLHF
-	-	TRBJ2-7	TRBV27	TGTGCCAGCAGTTCACCCGGGACTGGGTCCTACGAGCAGTACTTC	CASSSPGTGSYEQYF
-	-	TRBJ2-5	TRBV6-5	TGTGCCTGCGGCCGGAGCCAAGAGACCCAGTACTTC	CACGRSQETQYF
-	-	TRBJ1-5	TRBV6-6	TGTGCCAGCAGTTCAGCGATCTATCAGCCCCAGCATTTT	CASSSAIYQPQHF
-	-	TRBJ1-5	TRBV15	TGTGCCACCAGCAGAGAACGGGGTTGGGTCAATCAGCCCCAGCATTTT	CATSRERGWVNQPQHF
-	-	TRBJ2-2	TRBV7-9	TGTGCCAGCAGCTCGTCGAACACCGGGGAGCTGTTTTTT	CASSSSNTGELFF
-	-	TRBJ2-7	TRBV20-1	TGCAGTGCTAGGGCCGCCTACGAGCAGTACTTC	CSARAAYEQYF
-	-	TRBJ2-4	TRBV27	TGTGCCAGCAGTCGCCAGGGAGGGGGCAAAAACATTCAGTACTTC	CASSRQGGGKNIQYF
-	-	TRBJ1-4	TRBV10-2	TGCGCCAGCACCCCCCGGGGGGGGAGTGAAAAACTGTTTTTT	CASTPRGGSEKLFF
-	-	TRBJ1-3	TRBV24-1	TGTGCCACCAGTGATGAGGTCGACACCATATATTTT	CATSDEVDTIYF
-	-	TRBJ1-5	TRBV7-3	TGTGCCAGCAGCCCTGGAGCAAATCAGCCCCAGCATTTT	CASSPGANQPQHF
-	TRBD2	TRBJ2-7	TRBV19	TGTGCCAGTAGTATTGGGGGACTAGCGGGAGGGCCGTACGAGCAGTACTTC	CASSIGGLAGGPYEQYF
-	-	TRBJ2-3	TRBV4-1	TGCGCCAGCAGCCAGTCAGGCGGGGCGGCAGATACGCAGTATTTT	CASSQSGGAADTQYF
-	-	TRBJ1-2	TRBV9	TGTGCCAGCAGCCGAAGCCCGGGTATGGGTGATGGCTACACCTTC	CASSRSPGMGDGYTF
-	-	TRBJ2-2	TRBV5-1	TGCGCCAGCAGCCTTGGGGTTTCTAGCGAGCCCGGGGAGCTGTTTTTT	CASSLGVSSEPGELFF
-	TRBD2	TRBJ2-3	TRBV9	TGTGCCAGCAGCGTAGAAGGTAGCGGGGGGACGGCAACAGATACGCAGTATTTT	CASSVEGSGGTATDTQYF
few	-	TRBJ2-1	TRBV21-1	TGTGCCAGCAGCTACACAACCCTCGGGAGCGGGATCAATGAGCAGTTCTTC	CASSYTTLGSGINEQFF
once	-	TRBJ1-3	TRBV18	TGTGCCAGCTCACCACGGGAGGGTTCTGGAAACACCATATATTTT	CASSPREGSGNTIYF